Following are 17 T cell receptor beta chains from one sample sequenced in a study of shared clonotypes between healthy human individuals. The method was immunoSEQ multiplex PCR; TCRdb's version includes in-frame clones alone and lacks a portion of them. The sample records about 2.4 million clones, approximately 93% being singletons. Sequences were obtained from naive CD4+ T cells from PBMCs. Stated subset: CD45RA+ positively selected. These receptors all come from a man between 18 and 35 years old in good health. Some clones in this sample may be carry-over from other donors' samples.

The J gene is TRBJ2-2, the V gene TRBV6-1; the D gene is possibly TRBD2 (6 bases). Deletions cut 3 bases from V and 2 bases from J, with 10 bases between. In germline, CDR1 is MNHNS, CDR2 SASEGT. The CDR3 consists of 15 residues. The CDR3 nucleotides are TGTGCCAGCAGTGAGACTAGTCTTAACACCGGGGAGCTGTTTTTT. This gives the protein CASSETSLNTGELFF.

The chain carries TRBV11-1 and TRBJ2-7, with 8 bases fitting TRBD1. V lost 6 bases and J lost 6; bases outside the gene matches: 10. The V gene's germline CDR1 is SGHAT and CDR2 FQDESV (reference sequence). The CDR3 loop spans 14 amino acids. In DNA, the CDR3 is TGTGCCAGCAGTTACGACAGGGGTTTCCTCGAGCAGTACTTC. This gives the protein CASSYDRGFLEQYF.

The V gene is TRBV6-5, the J gene TRBJ2-7; D remains ambiguous. In germline, CDR1 is MNHEY, CDR2 SVGAGI. The V gene lost 5 bases and the J gene lost 2 bases, with 7 bases spanning the gap. The CDR3 consists of 12 residues. CDR3 protein: CASSQGTYEQYF. The CDR3, as DNA: TGTGCCAGCAGTCAAGGGACCTACGAGCAGTACTTC.

The DNA of the CDR3 is TGTGCCAGCAGTGATGGGGGACAGGGCGACTATGGCTACACCTTC. Amino acid sequence: CASSDGGQGDYGYTF. The rearrangement links TRBV25-1 to TRBJ1-2; 9 bases align to TRBD1. Germline CDR1 MGHDK, CDR2 SYGVNS. This CDR3 is 15 amino acids long. Trimming took 3 bases from V and 3 from J; bases not matched to a gene: 5.

The V gene is TRBV18, the J gene TRBJ2-4; 10 positions match TRBD1. Trimming at V came to 6 bases and at J to 0 bases, leaving 14 bases not matched to a gene. The CDR3 covers 19 residues. Looked up from germline, CDR1 is KGHSH and CDR2 is LQKENI. The DNA of the CDR3 is TGTGCCAGCTCTCCAAAACCGGGACAGGGGAAACTAGCCAAAAACATTCAGTACTTC. It is translated as CASSPKPGQGKLAKNIQYF.

This sequence joins TRBV7-2 and TRBJ1-1; no definite D call. This CDR3 spans 15 amino acids. V lost 5 bases, J lost 4 bases, and 17 bases lay in between. Germline V gene lookup returns CDR1 SGHTA and CDR2 FQGNSA. CDR3 sequence (DNA): TGTGCCAGCAGCGTCCTTCGGTTGGGGAGCACTGAAGCTTTCTTT. This sequence encodes CASSVLRLGSTEAFF.

The J gene is TRBJ2-6, the V gene TRBV7-3, with D tentatively TRBD2 (5 bases). The CDR3 has 16 residues. Deletions cut 5 bases from V and 0 bases from J, with 11 bases between. CDR1 SGHTA and CDR2 FQGTGA come from the germline V gene. DNA of the CDR3: TGTGCCAGCAGCCGCGCCGGGGTCTCTGGGGCCAACGTCCTGACTTTC. Translation: CASSRAGVSGANVLTF.

The rearrangement uses TRBV5-1 and TRBJ1-1; a possible D gene is TRBD1 (5 bases). Trimming left V 0 bases short and J 5 bases short, with 14 bases between. The CDR3 spans 15 residues. Germline V lookup: CDR1 SGHRS, CDR2 YFSETQ. CDR3 DNA sequence: TGCGCCAGCAGCTTGGCCGTCAGGGCGGGGACTGAAGCTTTCTTT. It encodes CASSLAVRAGTEAFF.

This clone was detected once. This chain uses TRBV10-2 with TRBJ2-5; 8 positions match TRBD2. The junction had 8 bases not matched to a gene; V was cut back by 6 bases and J by 5 bases. The CDR3 is 14 amino acids. Per the germline V gene, CDR1 is WSHSY and CDR2 is SAAADI. The CDR3 bases are TGCGCCAGCAGGGGGACTAGTGTTCGGGAGACCCAGTACTTC. Translation gives CASRGTSVRETQYF.

The rearrangement joins TRBV5-1 to TRBJ2-1, with 10 positions matching TRBD2. J lost 2 bases, V lost 4 bases, and 3 bases had no gene match. Germline CDR1 and CDR2: SGHRS and YFSETQ. This CDR3 spans 15 amino acids. The CDR3 loop is CASSQSGRAYNEQFF. CDR3 sequence (DNA): TGCGCCAGCAGCCAAAGCGGGAGGGCCTACAATGAGCAGTTCTTC.

The chain has TRBV5-1 and TRBJ1-5; the D gene is possibly TRBD1 (5 bases). Germline V gives CDR1 SGHRS, CDR2 YFSETQ. CDR3 length equals 15 residues. V lost 0 bases and J lost 5, with 12 bases in between. The CDR3 sequence is CASSLEGRVDQPQHF. In nucleotides, the CDR3 is TGCGCCAGCAGCTTGGAGGGGAGGGTGGATCAGCCCCAGCATTTT.

The chain couples TRBV29-1 to TRBJ2-5; 8 bases fit TRBD2. CDR1 SQVTM and CDR2 ANQGSEA come from the germline V gene. This CDR3 has 14 residues. After removal of 8 bases from V and 5 bases from J, the junction contained 13 bases not matched to a gene. CDR3 protein: CSTRTSSVRETQYF. DNA for the CDR3: TGCAGCACCAGGACTAGCTCGGTACGCGAGACCCAGTACTTC.

This chain joins TRBV7-8 and TRBJ2-5; the match to TRBD2 covers 8 bases. CDR1 and CDR2 from the germline V gene are SGHVS and FQNEAQ. Trimming removed 1 base from V and 5 bases from J; junction bases left unmatched: 9. The CDR3 totals 16 residues. CDR3 bases: TGTGCCAGCAGCTTAGACGAGGCGGGAGGCGCGGAGACCCAGTACTTC. Its translation is CASSLDEAGGAETQYF.

This clone has only one observation. The chain has TRBV21-1 and TRBJ2-7; the DNA was not used to check the table's D call, TRBD2. TRBV21-1 is deemed a pseudogene. The CDR3 is 16 amino acids. For the CDR3, the DNA is TGTGCCAGCAGCAAGGGGGGTAGCTTGTGTCTCTACGAGCAGTACTTC. Translating it yields CASSKGGSLCLYEQYF.

V usage is TRBV6-5 and J usage is TRBJ1-1; D gene uncertain. The CDR3 covers 14 residues. Germline V lookup: CDR1 MNHEY, CDR2 SVGAGI. V was pared by 3 bases and J by 4 bases, with 12 bases between. CDR3 amino acids: CASSYYSSSTEAFF. For the CDR3, the DNA is TGTGCCAGCAGTTATTACAGTTCGAGCACTGAAGCTTTCTTT.

This clone was seen once. This chain links TRBV11-2 with TRBJ2-7; D not certain. The ends were cut back, 0 bases at V and 4 bases at J, with 7 bases in the middle. The CDR3 loop spans 13 amino acids. Germline V lookup: CDR1 SGHAT, CDR2 FQNNGV. Here the CDR3 reads CASSLEGWYEQYF. DNA of the CDR3: TGTGCCAGCAGCTTAGAGGGGTGGTACGAGCAGTACTTC.

CDR3 in amino acids: CASSAMGQGAYEQYF. The CDR3 bases are TGCGCCAGCAGCGCCATGGGACAGGGGGCTTACGAGCAGTACTTC. This sequence joins TRBV5-1 and TRBJ2-7, with 12 positions matching TRBD1. The CDR3 contains 15 residues. V trimming: 4 bases; J trimming: 4 bases; junction bases outside the gene matches: 6. Germline CDR1 SGHRS, CDR2 YFSETQ.